Below, 32 T cell receptor beta chains from the same sample are listed, as sequenced in a study of Ad26.COV2.S vaccination and SARS-CoV-2 variants. Assay used: immunoSEQ multiplex PCR; TCRdb lists only in-frame clones, some missing. The data contain hundreds of thousands of clones, 86% of them singletons. Specified treatment: around 19 received Ad26.COV2.S at low or high dose, single or two shots; 5 received placebo; per-sample allocation not given. Vaccine and placebo recipients were sampled on day 63 after the first injection. The sequences come from peripheral blood, collected in a trial of Ad26.COV2.S vaccine versus placebo. These receptors came from a person between 18 and 65 years old who received the Ad26.COV2.S COVID-19 vaccine or a placebo.

The chain has TRBV3-1 (or the pseudogene TRBV3-2) and TRBJ1-4; D may be TRBD1 (6 bases). The length of the CDR3 is 14 residues. V gave up 5 bases and J gave up 8 bases, with 15 bases separating them. The germline gives CDR1 LGHDT, CDR2 YNNKEL (reference sequence). DNA for the CDR3: TGTGCCAGCAGCTTTGACTGGGGGGGCGAAAAACTGTTTTTT. As protein: CASSFDWGGEKLFF.

The chain links TRBV7-2 to TRBJ1-4, with 9 bases lining up with TRBD1. Trimming removed 5 bases from V and 8 bases from J; junction bases left unmatched: 9. Germline values: CDR1 SGHTA, CDR2 FQGNSA. The CDR3 covers 15 residues. CDR3: CASSRTGQGGEKLFF. In DNA, the CDR3 is TGTGCCAGCAGCCGTACGGGACAGGGAGGGGAAAAACTGTTTTTT.

This clone appeared a single time. The sample holds other DNA sequences that translate to the same CDR3. V and J are TRBV7-2 and TRBJ2-2; 7 nucleotides match TRBD2. With V trimmed by 1 base and J by 5 bases, 4 bases remained unmatched. The V gene's germline CDR1 is SGHTA and CDR2 FQGNSA. The CDR3 contains 15 residues. The CDR3 reads CASSLGQGGTGELFF. The DNA for the CDR3 is TGTGCCAGCAGCTTAGGGCAGGGAGGGACCGGGGAGCTGTTTTTT.

The gene calls are TRBV6-2 or TRBV6-3 and TRBJ1-1, with D possibly TRBD1 on 5 matching bases. V was clipped by 4 bases and J by 8 bases, with 11 bases between them. CDR1 is MNHEY and CDR2 is SVGEGT in the germline V gene. This CDR3 comprises 12 residues. DNA of the CDR3: TGTGCCAGCAGTTGGGGAACAGGAGAAGCTTTCTTT. Protein: CASSWGTGEAFF.

This clone turned up a few times. The CDR3 loop is CASGIGEKLFF. Here the CDR3 DNA reads TGTGCCTCGGGGATAGGGGAAAAACTGTTTTTT. This chain uses TRBV9 with TRBJ1-4, with no clear D. Deletions cut 10 bases from V and 8 bases from J, with 12 bases between. Germline V lookup: CDR1 SGDLS, CDR2 YYNGEE. This CDR3 is built from 11 residues.

The chain carries TRBV5-1 and TRBJ2-1, with D uncertain. Trimming shortened V by 5 bases and J by 8 bases, and 26 bases separated the two germline ends. This CDR3 has 17 residues. Germline V gives CDR1 SGHRS, CDR2 YFSETQ. The CDR3 loop is CASRPPGQVESGDEQFF. For the CDR3, the DNA is TGCGCCAGCAGACCCCCCGGGCAGGTCGAAAGTGGGGATGAGCAGTTCTTC.

V gene TRBV4-1 combines with J gene TRBJ2-6; D possibly corresponds to TRBD2 (6 bases). The CDR3 contains 19 residues. Germline-derived CDR1 and CDR2 are MGHRA and YSYEKL. Trimming left V 0 bases short and J 1 base short, with 16 bases between. The CDR3 spells CASSQDPQMAGSGANVLTF. CDR3 nucleotide sequence: TGCGCCAGCAGCCAAGATCCACAAATGGCGGGATCTGGGGCCAACGTCCTGACTTTC.

V usage is TRBV27 and J usage is TRBJ2-2; the match to TRBD2 covers 8 bases. The CDR3 extends over 15 amino acids. Per germline, CDR1 MNHEY and CDR2 SMNVEV (reference sequence). V was pared by 6 bases and J by 5 bases, with 8 bases of the junction left unmatched. The CDR3 nucleotides are TGTGCCAGCAGCCGAGCGGGGGTATATACCGGGGAGCTGTTTTTT. It translates to CASSRAGVYTGELFF.

This chain joins TRBV30 and TRBJ1-3, with D maybe TRBD1 (5 bases). V was cut by 4 bases and J by 0 bases, with 10 bases left in between. Germline V gene data show CDR1 as GTSNPN and CDR2 as SVGIG (reference sequence). This CDR3 is 14 amino acids long. CDR3 bases: TGTGCCTGGAACCCTGGGACCTCTGGAAACACCATATATTTT. Protein sequence: CAWNPGTSGNTIYF.

The gene calls are TRBV13 and TRBJ2-2; no firm D call. The V end lost 5 bases, the J end lost 4 bases, and 14 bases lay between the germline ends. CDR3 length: 15 amino acids. In germline, CDR1 is PRHDT, CDR2 FYEKMQ (reference sequence). The CDR3 nucleotides are TGTGCCAGCAGCCCCCGGGTGAGGTCCACCGGGGAGCTGTTTTTT. Translating gives CASSPRVRSTGELFF.

This clone was observed a single time. The chain uses TRBV4-3 and TRBJ2-3, with a tentative D call TRBD1 (6 bases). This CDR3 contains 13 residues. Trimming took off 0 bases at V and 8 bases at J, with 9 bases between the two ends. Germline V gene sequence: CDR1 LGHNA, CDR2 YSLEER. The CDR3 spells CASSQDKGGTQYF. CDR3 bases: TGCGCCAGCAGCCAAGATAAAGGGGGTACGCAGTATTTT.

The chain employs TRBV6-4 and TRBJ1-2; D is uncertain. In germline, CDR1 is MRHNA, CDR2 SNTAGT. This CDR3 comprises 13 residues. Deletions cut 3 bases from V and 2 bases from J, with 7 bases between. In DNA, the CDR3 is TGTGCCAGCAGTGAGGCGGGGAACTATGGCTACACCTTC. Translation: CASSEAGNYGYTF.

About this clone: Additional DNA sequences in this sample encode the identical CDR3. The chain recombines TRBV6-2 or TRBV6-3 with TRBJ1-1, with 8 bases aligning to TRBD1. This CDR3 has 15 amino acids. Germline V lookup: CDR1 MNHEY, CDR2 SVGEGT. V trimming: 2 bases; J trimming: 5 bases; junction bases outside the gene matches: 7. CDR3 residues: CASSYRTGRGTEAFF. In DNA form, the CDR3 reads TGTGCCAGCAGTTACCGGACAGGGAGAGGGACTGAAGCTTTCTTT.

This chain uses TRBV2 with TRBJ1-2, with a tentative D call TRBD1 (6 bases). V shed 7 bases and J shed 4 bases, with 16 bases lying between them. CDR1 and CDR2 (germline): SNHLY, FYNNEI. The length of the CDR3 is 14 residues. The CDR3 DNA is TGTGCCAGCACTCCACAGGGTAGCGGCTATGGCTACACCTTC. It codes for CASTPQGSGYGYTF.

The V call is TRBV4-2, the J call TRBJ1-2; maybe TRBD1 (5 bases). CDR1 and CDR2 from the germline V gene are LGHNA and YNFKEQ. Deletions cut 4 bases from V and 6 bases from J, with 18 bases between. The CDR3 is 15 amino acids. CDR3 region: CASSPEGRYQDGYTF. CDR3 nucleotide sequence: TGTGCCAGCAGCCCCGAGGGGAGGTACCAAGATGGCTACACCTTC.

V and J are TRBV12-3 or TRBV12-4 and TRBJ2-3; no clear D. V was clipped by 5 bases and J by 12 bases, with 18 bases between them. The CDR3 is 13 residues long. The CDR3 loop is CASSLIGRRVQYF. The CDR3 coding sequence is TGTGCCAGCAGTCTAATCGGACGTAGGGTCCAGTATTTT.

This clone has more than one count but fewer than ten. The V and J genes are TRBV28 and TRBJ1-5; D is undetermined. The CDR3 length is 12 residues. Germline V gene sequence: CDR1 MDHEN, CDR2 SYDVKM. V was pared by 8 bases and J by 7 bases, with 12 bases between. CDR3 DNA sequence: TGTGCCAGCCAGGTTGGGAGCCAGCCCCAGCATTTT. Translating it yields CASQVGSQPQHF.

The rearrangement joins TRBV4-1 to TRBJ1-1; D might be TRBD1 (5 bases). Germline lookup yields CDR1 MGHRA and CDR2 YSYEKL. The CDR3 loop spans 15 amino acids. V dropped 1 base and J dropped 7 bases, with 16 bases sitting between them. The CDR3 sequence: CASSQGYRAGGEAFF. The CDR3 bases are TGCGCCAGCAGCCAAGGATACCGGGCTGGGGGTGAAGCTTTCTTT.

Concerning this clone: This may be a read error: a much more frequent sequence differs by one nucleotide. Other DNA sequences in the same sample also yield this CDR3. The chain carries TRBV28 and TRBJ1-5, with 7 nucleotides matching TRBD1. V was pared by 6 bases and J by 2 bases, with 1 base of the junction left unmatched. The CDR3 consists of 13 residues. Germline V gene lookup returns CDR1 MDHEN and CDR2 SYDVKM. Written as DNA, the CDR3 is TGTGCCAGCAGAACAGGGGGCAATCAGCCCCAGCATTTT. Protein: CASRTGGNQPQHF. Full variable domain (outside the CDR3, taken from reference TRBV28 and TRBJ1-5): DVKVTQSSRYLVKRTGEKVFLECVQDMDHENMFWYRQDPGLGLRLIYFSYDVKMKEKGDIPEGYSVSREKKERFSLILESASTNQTSMYLCASRTGGNQPQHFGDGTRLSIL.

This clone was seen a single time. V usage is TRBV27 and J usage is TRBJ2-2, with a possible D match to TRBD2 (8 bases). Germline values: CDR1 MNHEY, CDR2 SMNVEV (reference sequence). This CDR3 is built from 17 residues. V was clipped by 6 bases and J by 0 bases, with 17 bases between them. The CDR3 region has the DNA TGTGCCAGCAGACGGGGGGGCGGACAGGCGAACACCGGGGAGCTGTTTTTT. This encodes CASRRGGGQANTGELFF.

The chain employs TRBV28 and TRBJ1-5; possible D gene TRBD1, 5 bases. There are 13 residues in the CDR3. The ends were cut back, 5 bases at V and 5 bases at J, with 10 bases in the middle. Germline V gene sequence: CDR1 MDHEN, CDR2 SYDVKM. The CDR3 DNA reads TGTGCCAGCAGTCCTGGGGCGTATCAGCCCCAGCATTTT. Residues: CASSPGAYQPQHF.

This rearrangement joins TRBV28 to TRBJ2-7, with D perhaps TRBD2 (6 bases). CDR1 MDHEN and CDR2 SYDVKM come from the germline V gene. V lost 9 bases to trimming and J lost 2 bases, with 17 bases between them. The CDR3 sequence is 14 residues long. CDR3 amino acids: CASRVEGFAYEQYF. CDR3 bases: TGTGCCAGTCGTGTGGAGGGATTTGCCTACGAGCAGTACTTC.

The chain joins TRBV4-1 to TRBJ1-5, with D unresolved. V was trimmed by 4 bases and J by 4 bases, leaving 8 bases between them. Germline CDR1 is MGHRA and CDR2 is YSYEKL. The CDR3 sequence is 13 residues long. This CDR3 is CASSLIGNQPQHF. The CDR3 bases are TGCGCCAGCAGCCTGATAGGGAATCAGCCCCAGCATTTT.

This clone has only a few counts. V and J are TRBV2 and TRBJ1-5, with D possibly being TRBD1 (6 bases). The CDR3 consists of 14 residues. Germline CDR1 SNHLY, CDR2 FYNNEI. V lost 5 bases to trimming and J lost 2 bases, with 10 bases between them. The CDR3 nucleotides read TGTGCCAGCAGTCACGGGGGCGGCAATCAGCCCCAGCATTTT. Translated: CASSHGGGNQPQHF.

This clone was detected only once. The chain has TRBV18 and TRBJ1-4, with no clear D. The length of the CDR3 is 15 residues. Germline V gene lookup returns CDR1 KGHSH and CDR2 LQKENI. Trimming pared 3 bases from V and 8 bases from J, leaving 16 bases between. The CDR3 DNA sequence: TGTGCCAGCTCACCCCGGACTCTCGAAGGGGAAAAACTGTTTTTT. It codes for CASSPRTLEGEKLFF.

V and J are TRBV7-9 and TRBJ1-6; D gene unclear. The germline V gene has CDR1 SEHNR and CDR2 FQNEAQ (reference sequence). There are 14 residues in the CDR3. Trimming cost V 5 bases and J 8 bases, with 13 bases left between them. CDR3 sequence (DNA): TGTGCCAGCAGCCTCCGGGTCGGACATTCACCCCTCCACTTT. Encoded protein: CASSLRVGHSPLHF. The complete variable domain, with remaining parts taken from reference TRBV7-9 and TRBJ1-6, reads DTGVSQNPRHKITKRGQNVTFRCDPISEHNRLYWYRQTLGQGPEFLTYFQNEAQLEKSRLLSDRFSAERPKGSFSTLEIQRTEQGDSAMYLCASSLRVGHSPLHFGNGTRLTVT.

This clone was seen more than once but under ten times. CDR3 sequence: CASSLAGGDGYTF. Written as DNA, the CDR3 is TGTGCCAGCAGCTTAGCTGGGGGAGATGGCTACACCTTC. This chain joins TRBV7-9 and TRBJ1-2; D is perhaps TRBD1 (5 bases). The V end was cut by 0 bases, the J end by 6 bases, with 8 bases between. The CDR3 runs 13 residues. The germline V gene has CDR1 SEHNR and CDR2 FQNEAQ (reference sequence).

The genes are TRBV6-6 and TRBJ2-1; 8 bases map to TRBD1. With 5 bases clipped from V and 1 base from J, the junction kept 4 bases outside the gene matches. The CDR3 has 15 residues. Germline V gene lookup returns CDR1 MNHNY and CDR2 SVGAGI (reference sequence). The CDR3 sequence: CASSPRDRSYNEQFF. The CDR3 DNA is TGTGCCAGCAGTCCCCGGGACAGGTCCTACAATGAGCAGTTCTTC.

The chain carries TRBV11-2 and TRBJ2-5, with D possibly matching TRBD1 (6 bases). The CDR3 sequence is 14 residues long. Per the germline V gene, CDR1 is SGHAT and CDR2 is FQNNGV. Trimming stripped 2 bases from V and 1 base from J, with 8 bases between. The CDR3 DNA reads as TGTGCCAGCAGCTTACAGGGGTCCCAAGAGACCCAGTACTTC. Its protein product is CASSLQGSQETQYF.

The rearrangement links TRBV18 to TRBJ1-2; D is ambiguous. The CDR3 is 13 residues long. With 0 bases removed from V and 4 bases from J, the gap between germline ends came to 6 bases. Germline V lookup: CDR1 KGHSH, CDR2 LQKENI. The CDR3 loop reads CASSPPGAYGYTF. CDR3 coding DNA: TGTGCCAGCTCACCACCGGGTGCCTATGGCTACACCTTC. Together with reference TRBV18 and TRBJ1-2, the CDR3 gives the full variable domain: NAGVMQNPRHLVRRRGQEARLRCSPMKGHSHVYWYRQLPEEGLKFMVYLQKENIIDESGMPKERFSAEFPKEGPSILRIQQVVRGDSAAYFCASSPPGAYGYTFGSGTRLTVV.

The J gene is TRBJ2-3, the V gene TRBV4-3; 8 bases line up with TRBD2. Germline CDR1 LGHNA, CDR2 YSLEER. Trimming at V came to 1 base and at J to 1 base, leaving 13 bases not matched to a gene. This CDR3 is built from 19 residues. The CDR3 sequence is CASSQVWALAGNRTDTQYF. The DNA of the CDR3 is TGCGCCAGCAGCCAAGTTTGGGCTTTAGCGGGGAACCGCACAGATACGCAGTATTTT.

The chain has TRBV5-1 and TRBJ2-3; 10 bases match TRBD2. The V segment lost 5 bases and the J segment 2 bases; nucleotides outside the gene matches: 5. Germline CDR1 reads SGHRS; CDR2 reads YFSETQ. This CDR3 region has 15 residues. The CDR3 nucleotides read TGCGCCAGCAGGGCAAGCGGGGGGGCCACAGATACGCAGTATTTT. Translation: CASRASGGATDTQYF.